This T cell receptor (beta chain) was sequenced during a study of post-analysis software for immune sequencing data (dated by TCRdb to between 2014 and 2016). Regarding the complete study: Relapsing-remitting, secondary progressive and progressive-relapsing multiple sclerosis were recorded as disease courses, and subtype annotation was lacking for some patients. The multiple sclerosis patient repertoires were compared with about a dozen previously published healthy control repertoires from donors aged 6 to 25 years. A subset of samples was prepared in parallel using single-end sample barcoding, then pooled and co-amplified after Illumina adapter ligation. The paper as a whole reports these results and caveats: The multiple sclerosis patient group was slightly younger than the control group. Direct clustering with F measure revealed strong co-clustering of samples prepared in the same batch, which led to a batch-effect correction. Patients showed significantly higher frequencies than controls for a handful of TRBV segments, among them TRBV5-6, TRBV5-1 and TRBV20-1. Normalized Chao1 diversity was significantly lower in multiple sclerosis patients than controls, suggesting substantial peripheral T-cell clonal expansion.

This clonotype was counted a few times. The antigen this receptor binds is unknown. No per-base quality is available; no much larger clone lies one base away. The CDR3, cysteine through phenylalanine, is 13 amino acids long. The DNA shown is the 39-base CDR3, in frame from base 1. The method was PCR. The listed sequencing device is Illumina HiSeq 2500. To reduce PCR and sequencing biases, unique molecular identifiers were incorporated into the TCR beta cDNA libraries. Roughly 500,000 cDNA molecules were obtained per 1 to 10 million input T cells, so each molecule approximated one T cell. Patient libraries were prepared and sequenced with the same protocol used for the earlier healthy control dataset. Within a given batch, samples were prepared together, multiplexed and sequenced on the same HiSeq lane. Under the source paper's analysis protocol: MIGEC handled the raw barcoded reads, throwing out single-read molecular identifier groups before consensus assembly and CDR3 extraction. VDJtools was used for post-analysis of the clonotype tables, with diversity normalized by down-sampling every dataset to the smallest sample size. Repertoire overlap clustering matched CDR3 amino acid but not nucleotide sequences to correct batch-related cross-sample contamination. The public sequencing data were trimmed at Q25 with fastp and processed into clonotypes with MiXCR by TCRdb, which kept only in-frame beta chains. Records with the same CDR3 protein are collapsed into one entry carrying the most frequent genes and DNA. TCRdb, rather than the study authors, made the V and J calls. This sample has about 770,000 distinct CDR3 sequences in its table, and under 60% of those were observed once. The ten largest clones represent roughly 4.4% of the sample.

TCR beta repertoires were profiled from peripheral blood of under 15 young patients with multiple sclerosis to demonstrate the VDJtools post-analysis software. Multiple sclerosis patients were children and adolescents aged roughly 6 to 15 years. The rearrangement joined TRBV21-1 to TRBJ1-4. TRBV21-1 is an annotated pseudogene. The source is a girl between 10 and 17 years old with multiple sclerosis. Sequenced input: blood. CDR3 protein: CASYRWAEEKLFF. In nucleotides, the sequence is TGTGCCAGCTATCGGTGGGCTGAGGAAAAACTGTTTTTT.